A single T cell receptor beta chain is shown here with its context. Assay: immunoSEQ multiplex PCR; the TCRdb copy retains only in-frame clones and omits some. Among more than 150,000 clones listed, roughly 82% were seen once. The sample is drawn from a study of blood T cell repertoires in COVID-19. Whole-study context: Sample material is recorded as cDNA or gDNA derived from T cells, B-cell-depleted T cells, or PBMCs.

Between the trimmed V and J ends, which lost 5 bases and 3 bases, there was a span of 14 bases. The CDR3 sequence is 15 residues long. Germline CDR1 and CDR2: SEHNR and FQNEAQ (reference sequence). The chain is built from TRBV7-9 and TRBJ2-1; D perhaps matches TRBD1 (6 bases). This sequence originates from a man aged 50-59 years who had recovered from COVID-19. Material for sequencing was PBMCs or T cells enriched from blood (not recorded which). The CDR3: CASSENGTYYNEQFF. CDR3 nucleotides: TGTGCCAGCAGCGAGAATGGGACATACTACAATGAGCAGTTCTTC.